These 10 T cell receptor beta chains came from one sample sequenced in a study of blood T cell repertoires in COVID-19 (dated by TCRdb to 2020 to 2021). The method behind the library was the immunoSEQ multiplex PCR assay. This immuneACCESS table, as held by TCRdb, lists in-frame sequences with V and J called but not all clones. Of the missing ones, under half trace to an unresolved V gene in checked studies; the others have no known cause. The sample yields tens of thousands of clones; around 90% were counted once. The top ten constitute more than 6% of the sample. The source material was peripheral blood. The receptors stem from a human donor with active COVID-19. The donor label of this sample is uncertain.

The V call is TRBV5-5, the J call TRBJ1-2; D gene ambiguous. CDR1 SGHKS and CDR2 YYEKEE come from the germline V gene (reference sequence). The V gene lost 1 base and the J gene lost 2 bases, with 9 bases spanning the gap. This CDR3 contains 14 residues. The DNA for the CDR3 is TGTGCCAGCAGCTTGAGTAGCTCGAACTATGGCTACACCTTC. Translated: CASSLSSSNYGYTF.

CDR3 sequence reads: CSVVYNTYNEQFF. CDR3 nucleotide sequence: TGCAGCGTTGTGTACAACACCTACAATGAGCAGTTCTTC. The V and J genes are TRBV29-1 and TRBJ2-1; D remains ambiguous. V lost 4 bases to trimming and J lost 2 bases, with 9 bases between them. The CDR3 is 13 residues long. CDR1 SQVTM and CDR2 ANQGSEA come from the germline V gene.

This clone was found once. V usage is TRBV9 and J usage is TRBJ2-1; possibly TRBD2 for D (5 bases). The ends were cut back, 2 bases at V and 9 bases at J, with 12 bases in the middle. The CDR3 extends over 13 amino acids. Germline CDR1 is SGDLS and CDR2 is YYNGEE. The CDR3 coding sequence is TGTGCCAGCAGCGTGATAGCGATGGGTGAGCAGTTCTTC. Its translation: CASSVIAMGEQFF.

This clone was detected a few times. The gene calls are TRBV5-6 and TRBJ1-5; D call uncertain. Germline V gives CDR1 SGHDT, CDR2 YYEEEE. The V gene lost 0 bases and the J gene lost 4 bases, with 8 bases spanning the gap. The CDR3 consists of 14 residues. CDR3 in amino acids: CASSLGRLNQPQHF. The CDR3 DNA reads TGTGCCAGCAGCTTGGGGCGGCTGAATCAGCCCCAGCATTTT.

The chain employs TRBV28 and TRBJ1-3; no reliable D call. CDR3 length: 14 amino acids. V was trimmed by 7 bases and J by 0 bases, leaving 10 bases between them. Per germline, CDR1 MDHEN and CDR2 SYDVKM. The chain's CDR3 is CASNGVGSGNTIYF. In nucleotides, the CDR3 is TGTGCCAGCAATGGAGTGGGCTCTGGAAACACCATATATTTT.

The rearrangement uses TRBV27 and TRBJ2-7, with 9 bases aligning to TRBD1. This CDR3 region has 14 residues. Germline V gives CDR1 MNHEY, CDR2 SMNVEV (reference sequence). Losses at the gene ends were 3 bases for V and 6 bases for J; bases not matched to a gene: 6. Here the CDR3 DNA reads TGTGCCAGCAGTTTCGGACAGGGGACTGGCGAGCAGTACTTC. It specifies CASSFGQGTGEQYF.

The CDR3 sequence: CATSDPATGETQYF. Written as DNA, the CDR3 is TGTGCCACCAGTGATCCGGCCACGGGAGAGACCCAGTACTTC. The chain uses TRBV24-1 and TRBJ2-5; unclear D gene. V lost 3 bases to trimming and J lost 4 bases, with 11 bases between them. The germline gives CDR1 KGHDR, CDR2 SFDVKD. The CDR3 contains 14 residues.

This chain joins TRBV7-3 and TRBJ2-1; weak D call: TRBD1 (5 bases). Trimming left V 5 bases short and J 6 bases short, with 20 bases between. Germline lookup yields CDR1 SGHTA and CDR2 FQGTGA. The CDR3 contains 16 residues. CDR3 amino acids: CASSRGFQTNVNEQFF. The CDR3 DNA reads TGTGCCAGCAGCAGGGGATTTCAAACCAACGTCAATGAGCAGTTCTTC.

In this sample, this clone turned up a few times. The chain joins TRBV5-1 to TRBJ2-1; weak D call: TRBD1 (5 bases). The V end lost 0 bases, the J end lost 3 bases, and 10 bases lay between the germline ends. CDR3 length equals 15 residues. Germline assignment: CDR1 SGHRS and CDR2 YFSETQ. The CDR3 nucleotides read TGCGCCAGCAGCTTGGGGGGCTCGATCTACAATGAGCAGTTCTTC. It specifies CASSLGGSIYNEQFF. Full variable domain (rest looked up from reference TRBV5-1 and TRBJ2-1): KAGVTQTPRYLIKTRGQQVTLSCSPISGHRSVSWYQQTPGQGLQFLFEYFSETQRNKGNFPGRFSGRQFSNSRSEMNVSTLELGDSALYLCASSLGGSIYNEQFFGPGTRLTVL.

The chain uses TRBV2 and TRBJ1-2; 8 bases line up with TRBD1. Germline loops: CDR1 SNHLY, CDR2 FYNNEI. V shed 4 bases, J shed 2 bases, and the junction held 3 bases outside the gene matches. The CDR3 runs 14 residues. The DNA of the CDR3 is TGTGCCAGCAGTGGCCAGGGGGCGAACTATGGCTACACCTTC. It specifies CASSGQGANYGYTF.